This T cell receptor beta chain derives from a study of blood T cell repertoires in COVID-19. Whole-study context: Specimens from acute and convalescent COVID-19 originated in the United States, Italy and Spain. Nucleic acid was either cDNA or gDNA, and it came from T cells, B-cell-depleted T cells, or PBMCs.

Germline CDR1 MNHEY, CDR2 SVGAGI. V was clipped by 5 bases and J by 5 bases; unmatched bases: 5. CDR3 size: 15 residues. Original data processing: Using reference gene primer amplification, nucleated cell counts were estimated. Assay: immunoSEQ multiplex PCR; the TCRdb copy retains only in-frame clones and omits some. V and J calls and clone size follow that table, whereas D and trimming were derived from the DNA. In the table there are 250,000 to 400,000 clones, about 87% of which are singletons. The clonotype originates from a woman aged 25 to 39 with COVID-19, enrolled during active disease. The chain links TRBV6-5 to TRBJ1-6; TRBD1 matches at 8 bases. Sequencing input: peripheral blood. The CDR3 is CASSKRTGNNSPLHF. For the CDR3, the DNA is TGTGCCAGCAGTAAACGGACAGGGAATAATTCACCCCTCCACTTT.